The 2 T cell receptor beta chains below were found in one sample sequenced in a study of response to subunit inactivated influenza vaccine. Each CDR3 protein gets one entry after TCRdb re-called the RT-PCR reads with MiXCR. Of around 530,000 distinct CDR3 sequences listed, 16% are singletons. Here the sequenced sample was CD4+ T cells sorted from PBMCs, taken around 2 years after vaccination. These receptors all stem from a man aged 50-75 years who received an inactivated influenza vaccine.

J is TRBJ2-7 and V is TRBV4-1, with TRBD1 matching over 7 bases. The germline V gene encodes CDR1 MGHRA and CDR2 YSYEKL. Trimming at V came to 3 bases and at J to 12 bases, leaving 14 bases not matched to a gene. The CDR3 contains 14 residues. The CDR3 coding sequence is TGCGCCAGCAGCCATCCGGGACAGTCCCCCAATAGGTACTTC. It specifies CASSHPGQSPNRYF.

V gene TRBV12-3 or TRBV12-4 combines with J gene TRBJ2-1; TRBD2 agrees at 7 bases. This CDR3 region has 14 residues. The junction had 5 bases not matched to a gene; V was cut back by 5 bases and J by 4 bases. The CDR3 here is CASSPRTRYNEQFF. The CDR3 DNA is TGTGCCAGCAGTCCTCGGACTAGATACAATGAGCAGTTCTTC.